The rows below give T cell receptor beta chains drawn from one sample of a study of siplizumab effects on memory and regulatory T cells. Their antigens remain unidentified. Clones were sequenced by immunoSEQ multiplex PCR, and TCRdb holds only the in-frame ones, with some missing. The sample carries under 20,000 clones, roughly 49% recorded once. What was sequenced was CFSE-low (dividing) CD4+ T cells sorted from an allogeneic mixed lymphocyte reaction. Every receptor here comes from a human donor in good health; the cells came from an allogeneic mixed lymphocyte reaction. Each CDR3 is given with its conserved first and last residue. A D gene is named only where the DNA matches it firmly. Clone sizes are given selectively: once, few, many, or a class where the clone is expanded.

CDR3 length: 15; V gene: TRBV7-9; J gene: TRBJ1-4; D gene: TRBD1; clone size: few; CDR3 DNA: TGTGCCAGCAGCTTAAGGACAGGAGGGGGGGAAAAACTGTTTTTT; CDR3 protein: CASSLRTGGGEKLFF
CDR3 length: 14; V gene: TRBV5-1; J gene: TRBJ1-2; D gene: TRBD1; clone size: few; CDR3 DNA: TGCGCCAGCAGCCCCGACCAGGGGGGGTATGGCTACACCTTC; CDR3 protein: CASSPDQGGYGYTF
CDR3 length: 15; V gene: TRBV28; J gene: TRBJ2-2; D gene: TRBD2; clone size: .; CDR3 DNA: TGTGCCAGCCGGAACATAGCGGGGCGTACCGGGGAGCTGTTTTTT; CDR3 protein: CASRNIAGRTGELFF
CDR3 length: 15; V gene: TRBV2; J gene: TRBJ1-5; D gene: .; clone size: medium-sized; CDR3 DNA: TGTGCCAGCAGTGAACAAGGGCAGGGAGTTCAGCCCCAGCATTTT; CDR3 protein: CASSEQGQGVQPQHF
CDR3 length: 16; V gene: TRBV9; J gene: TRBJ2-5; D gene: .; clone size: .; CDR3 DNA: TGTGCCAGCAGCGCCAGAGGGGGGGAGACCCAAGAGACCCAGTACTTC; CDR3 protein: CASSARGGETQETQYF
CDR3 length: 15; V gene: TRBV9; J gene: TRBJ2-5; D gene: .; clone size: few; CDR3 DNA: TGTGCCAGCAGCGTAGGGGGAGCGGCACAAGAGACCCAGTACTTC; CDR3 protein: CASSVGGAAQETQYF
CDR3 length: 16; V gene: TRBV9; J gene: TRBJ2-2; D gene: .; clone size: .; CDR3 DNA: TGTGCCAGCAGCGTAGGGGCCCAGGGGTATGACGGGGAGCTGTTTTTT; CDR3 protein: CASSVGAQGYDGELFF
CDR3 length: 14; V gene: TRBV7-5; J gene: TRBJ1-3; D gene: .; clone size: .; CDR3 DNA: TGTGTCAGAAGCTTAGACTTTTGCGGAAACACCATATATTTT; CDR3 protein: CVRSLDFCGNTIYF
CDR3 length: 14; V gene: TRBV10-3; J gene: TRBJ1-1; D gene: TRBD1; clone size: few; CDR3 DNA: TGTGCCACCCAAATCAGGGGGCTGAACACTGAAGCTTTCTTT; CDR3 protein: CATQIRGLNTEAFF
CDR3 length: 13; V gene: TRBV29-1; J gene: TRBJ1-1; D gene: TRBD1; clone size: .; CDR3 DNA: TGCAGCGTCGACAGGGGACAGAACACTGAAGCTTTCTTT; CDR3 protein: CSVDRGQNTEAFF